The next 8 T cell receptor beta chains were all read from a single sample in a study of cytomegalovirus exposure and HLA in healthy donors. 13 Jbeta primers and 60 Vbeta primers were used for the PCR. Here immunoSEQ multiplex PCR was the method, and the copy in TCRdb shows in-frame clones only, minus some. Found here are about 90,000 clones, roughly four fifths of them singletons; the top ten hold about 0.53%. The sample was PBMCs. The receptors stem from a man aged 25 to 45 in good health and CMV-seronegative.

In nucleotides, the CDR3 is TGTGCCAGCAGCTCACAAGCTAACTATGGCTACACCTTC. As protein: CASSSQANYGYTF. The chain employs TRBV5-4 and TRBJ1-2; D not resolved. Germline CDR1 is SGHNT and CDR2 is YYREEE (reference sequence). The CDR3 runs 13 residues. The V end was cut by 3 bases, the J end by 0 bases, with 6 bases between. The whole variable domain, remainder taken from reference TRBV5-4 and TRBJ1-2, is ETGVTQSPTHLIKTRGQQVTLRCSSQSGHNTVSWYQQALGQGPQFIFQYYREEENGRGNFPPRFSGLQFPNYSSELNVNALELDDSALYLCASSSQANYGYTFGSGTRLTVV.

The rearrangement joins TRBV10-3 to TRBJ1-1, with D possibly TRBD1 on 6 matching bases. The germline V and J ends were trimmed by 5 bases and 1 base, with 11 bases remaining between them. This CDR3 has 14 residues. Germline V gene lookup returns CDR1 ENHRY and CDR2 SYGVKD. The CDR3 DNA is TGTGCCATCAGTAAACAGGGAGAGAACACTGAAGCTTTCTTT. This codes for CAISKQGENTEAFF.

V and J are TRBV5-1 and TRBJ2-2; TRBD2 aligns across 9 bases. The CDR3 spans 15 residues. After removal of 2 bases from V and 4 bases from J, the junction contained 3 bases not matched to a gene. In germline, CDR1 is SGHRS, CDR2 YFSETQ. DNA of the CDR3: TGCGCCAGCAGCTTTAGCGGGAGTGGCACCGGGGAGCTGTTTTTT. The encoded protein is CASSFSGSGTGELFF.

The genes are TRBV18 and TRBJ2-5, with 11 bases identical to TRBD1. Germline CDR1 KGHSH, CDR2 LQKENI. Germline trimming cut 3 bases from V and 4 bases from J; bases unmatched to any gene: 10. The CDR3 length is 17 residues. CDR3 amino acids: CASSPTSRDRGGETQYF. The CDR3 coding sequence is TGTGCCAGCTCACCGACGAGTCGGGACAGGGGGGGAGAGACCCAGTACTTC.

This clone came up once. CDR3 amino acids: CASSLTGNYGYTF. The DNA for the CDR3 is TGTGCCAGCAGCTTAACAGGGAACTATGGCTACACCTTC. The J gene is TRBJ1-2, the V gene TRBV6-1; D perhaps matches TRBD1 (6 bases). The germline V gene encodes CDR1 MNHNS and CDR2 SASEGT. V dropped 6 bases and J dropped 2 bases, with 10 bases sitting between them. The CDR3 loop spans 13 amino acids.

Here the CDR3 DNA reads TGTGCCAGCAGTGAAGGGACAGTGAACACCGGGGAGCTGTTTTTT. Amino acids: CASSEGTVNTGELFF. V usage is TRBV6-4 and J usage is TRBJ2-2, with 7 nucleotides matching TRBD1. Unmatched junction bases numbered 2, after V lost 3 bases and J lost 1 base. The CDR3 spans 15 residues. CDR1 is MRHNA, CDR2 SNTAGT, per germline.

The chain has TRBV2 and TRBJ1-6; TRBD1 matches 7 bases. The germline CDR1 and CDR2 sequences are SNHLY and FYNNEI. The CDR3 extends over 15 amino acids. V dropped 4 bases and J dropped 9; count of bases not matched to a gene: 9. The CDR3 DNA is TGTGCCAGCAGTGGGGCTGACAGGGCCCTTTCACCCCTCCACTTT. Translation: CASSGADRALSPLHF.

The chain carries TRBV10-3 and TRBJ1-5; maybe TRBD1 (6 bases). V was pared by 0 bases and J by 2 bases, with 20 bases between. Germline assignment: CDR1 ENHRY and CDR2 SYGVKD. CDR3 length: 19 amino acids. The CDR3 DNA sequence: TGTGCCATCAGTGAGTCGAGATCATGGGGGCTTAAGGGCAATCAGCCCCAGCATTTT. Translation gives CAISESRSWGLKGNQPQHF.